This TCR beta chain was obtained from a study of blood T cell repertoires in COVID-19. Study in general: Acute-phase and convalescent COVID-19 samples originated in the United States, Italy and Spain. PBMCs, B-cell-depleted T cells, or T cells provided the cDNA or gDNA that made up the material.

The sample holds one count of this clone. Per the germline V gene, CDR1 is MDHEN and CDR2 is SYDVKM. The CDR3 length is 15 residues. Trimming pared 6 bases from V and 4 bases from J, leaving 16 bases between. Libraries were prepared by immunoSEQ multiplex PCR; TCRdb keeps only in-frame clonotypes and omits some of them. The profile shows some 40,000 clones, 80% of them singletons. Sequenced input: peripheral blood. This clonotype originated in a man aged 80 or over with active or convalescent COVID-19. The J gene is TRBJ1-3, the V gene TRBV28; D is perhaps TRBD1 (5 bases). This CDR3 reads CASRPQGAGGNTIYF. CDR3 nucleotides: TGTGCCAGCAGACCCCAGGGTGCGGGGGGAAACACCATATATTTT. The full variable domain, in which reference TRBV28 and TRBJ1-3 provide the parts outside the CDR3, is DVKVTQSSRYLVKRTGEKVFLECVQDMDHENMFWYRQDPGLGLRLIYFSYDVKMKEKGDIPEGYSVSREKKERFSLILESASTNQTSMYLCASRPQGAGGNTIYFGEGSWLTVV.